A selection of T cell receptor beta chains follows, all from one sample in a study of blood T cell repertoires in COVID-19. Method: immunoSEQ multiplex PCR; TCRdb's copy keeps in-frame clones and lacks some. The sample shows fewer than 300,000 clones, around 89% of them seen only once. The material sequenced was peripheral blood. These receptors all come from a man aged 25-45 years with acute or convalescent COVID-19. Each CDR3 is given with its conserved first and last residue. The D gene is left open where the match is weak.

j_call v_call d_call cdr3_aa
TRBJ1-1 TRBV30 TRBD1 CAWRPQTGGRSEAFF
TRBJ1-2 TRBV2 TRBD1 CASRQGEDGYTF
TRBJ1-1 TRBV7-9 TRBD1 CASSFGTGWGGTEAFF
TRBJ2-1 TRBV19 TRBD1 CASSRTGAYNEQFF
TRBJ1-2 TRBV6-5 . CASSGGQRSYGYTF
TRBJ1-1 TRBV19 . CASSIIGGNTEAFF
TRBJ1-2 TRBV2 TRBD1 CASSERRRQGNYGYTF
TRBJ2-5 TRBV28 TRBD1 CASRDGTEETQYF
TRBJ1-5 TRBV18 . CASSPSSGGRQPQHF
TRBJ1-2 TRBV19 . CASSISAGKVGYTF
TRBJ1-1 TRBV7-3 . CASSRLTALNTEAFF
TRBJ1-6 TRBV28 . CASSARGALNNSPLHF
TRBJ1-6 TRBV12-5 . CASGLSGVHLHF
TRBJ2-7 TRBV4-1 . CASSQVTWGGEQYF
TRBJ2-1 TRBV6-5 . CASSLGPVNEQFF
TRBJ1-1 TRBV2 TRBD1 CANSLGQAYFEAFF
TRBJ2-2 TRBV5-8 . CASSPAGSTGELFF
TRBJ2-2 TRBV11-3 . CASSLVRGVTGELFF
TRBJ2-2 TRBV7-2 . CASSPRFGGGELFF
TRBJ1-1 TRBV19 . CASSIDGRNTEAFF
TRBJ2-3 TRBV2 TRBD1 CASRGNRGNTQYF
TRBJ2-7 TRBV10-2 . CASLTGYEQYF
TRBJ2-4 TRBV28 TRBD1 CASSLGTGGPQNIQYF
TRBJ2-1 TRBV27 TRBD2 CASSTYREWEGTSGDNEQFF
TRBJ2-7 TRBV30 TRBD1 CAWSVVGTASSYEQYF
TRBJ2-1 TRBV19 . CASSILGRGVNNEQFF
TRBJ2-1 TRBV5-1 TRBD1 CASSWTGTGINEQFF
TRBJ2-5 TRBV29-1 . CSVPKSGSGETQYF
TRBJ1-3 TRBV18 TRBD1 CASSPERQGWNTIYF
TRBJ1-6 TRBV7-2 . CASSLMRQNSPLHF
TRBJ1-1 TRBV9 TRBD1 CASSERTGGTEAFF
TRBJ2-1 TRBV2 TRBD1 CATKTGAPPNEQFF
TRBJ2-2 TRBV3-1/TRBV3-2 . CASSQEGAVGTGELFF
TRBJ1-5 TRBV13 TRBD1 CASSLGLNRGLGYSNQPQHF
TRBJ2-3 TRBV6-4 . CASREHGTDTQYF
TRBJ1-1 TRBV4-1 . CASSQSLNTEAFF
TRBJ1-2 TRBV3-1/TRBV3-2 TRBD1 CASSQNFGQDRYGYTF
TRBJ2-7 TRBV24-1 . CATSLGGSDEQYF
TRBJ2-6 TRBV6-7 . CASRENSNSGANVLTF
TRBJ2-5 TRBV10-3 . CAISESKQWKTQYF
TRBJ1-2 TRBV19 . CASSSLLGRSNYGYTF
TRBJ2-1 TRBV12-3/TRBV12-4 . CASRAIRGDEQFF
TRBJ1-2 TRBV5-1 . CASTGDYGYTF
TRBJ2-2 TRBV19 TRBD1 CASSISGQLTGELFF
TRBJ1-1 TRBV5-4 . CASSLQQSNTEAFF
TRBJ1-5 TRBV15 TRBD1 CATSRATAGTGANQPQHF
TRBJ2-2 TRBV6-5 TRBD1 CASSYSGTGYGELFF
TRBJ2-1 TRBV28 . CASSFRTYTSSYNEQFF
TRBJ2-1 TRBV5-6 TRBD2 CASSLRLLAEAYNEQFF
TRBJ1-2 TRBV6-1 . CASSESGGYTF
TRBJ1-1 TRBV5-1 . CASSFNGLMNTEAFF
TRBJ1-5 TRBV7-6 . CASGPGGHSNQPQHF
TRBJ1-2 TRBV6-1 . CASSERYYGYTF
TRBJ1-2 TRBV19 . CATSRQQDLYGYTF